Presented here are 13 T cell receptor beta chains from one specimen sequenced in a study of cytomegalovirus exposure and HLA in healthy donors. The PCR ran on 60 Vbeta and 13 Jbeta primers. Using immunoSEQ multiplex PCR, the repertoire was profiled, and TCRdb retains in-frame clones only, with some absent. This sample has approximately 100,000 clones, with approximately 66% found just once. Material for sequencing was PBMCs. Receptors originate from a woman aged 45-59 years in good health and CMV-seronegative.

The chain recombines TRBV20-1 with TRBJ2-7; D remains ambiguous. There are 11 residues in the CDR3. Trimming took off 5 bases at V and 2 bases at J, with 7 bases between the two ends. Per the germline V gene, CDR1 is DFQATT and CDR2 is SNEGSKA (reference sequence). CDR3 protein: CSAYRTYEQYF. The CDR3 DNA follows: TGCAGTGCTTACAGAACCTACGAGCAGTACTTC.

There are a few counts of this clone. The J gene is TRBJ2-3, the V gene TRBV7-3, with 8 bases matching TRBD2. Germline V gives CDR1 SGHTA, CDR2 FQGTGA. The ends lost 1 base at V and 5 bases at J; junction bases unmatched: 8. The CDR3 has 16 amino acids. The chain's CDR3 is CASSLNSGTTGDTQYF. The CDR3 nucleotides are TGTGCCAGCAGCTTAAATAGCGGGACGACCGGAGATACGCAGTATTTT.

The chain carries TRBV5-1 and TRBJ2-7; maybe TRBD1 (5 bases). Looked up from germline, CDR1 is SGHRS and CDR2 is YFSETQ. Trimming pared 4 bases from V and 4 bases from J, leaving 18 bases between. The CDR3 sequence is 15 residues long. The CDR3 DNA reads TGCGCCAGCAGCGTCGATTTAACAGGTGTTTACGAGCAGTACTTC. This translates into CASSVDLTGVYEQYF.

The chain couples TRBV6-1 to TRBJ2-2; 8 bases are shared with TRBD1. This CDR3 spans 15 amino acids. Germline V gives CDR1 MNHNS, CDR2 SASEGT. The ends lost 5 bases at V and 6 bases at J; junction bases unmatched: 8. The CDR3 nucleotides read TGTGCCAGCAGTCCTGAGAGACAGGGGTCCGGGGAGCTGTTTTTT. Translated: CASSPERQGSGELFF.

The chain uses TRBV5-4 and TRBJ2-5; 12 bases align to TRBD2. CDR1 is SGHNT and CDR2 is YYREEE in the germline V gene (reference sequence). The junction had 2 bases not matched to a gene; V was cut back by 8 bases and J by 3 bases. This CDR3 has 13 residues. CDR3 bases: TGTGCCAGTCGGACTAGCGGGGAAGAGACCCAGTACTTC. Translation gives CASRTSGEETQYF.

There are a few counts of this clone. V and J are TRBV19 and TRBJ2-5, with D possibly being TRBD1 (5 bases). Matching the DNA end better, TRBJ2-7 makes the J call doubtful. Germline V CDR1 and CDR2: LNHDA, SQIVND (reference sequence). The CDR3 has 15 amino acids. CDR3 DNA sequence: TGTGCCAGTAGTATAGCTGGGCTAGGGGCCTACGAGCAGTACTTC. Protein sequence: CASSIAGLGAYEQYF.

This clone turned up a few times. The gene calls are TRBV4-2 and TRBJ2-7; TRBD2 matches at 10 bases. With 4 bases clipped from V and 6 bases from J, the junction kept 9 bases outside the gene matches. The CDR3 is 15 amino acids. Looked up from germline, CDR1 is LGHNA and CDR2 is YNFKEQ. The DNA of the CDR3 is TGTGCCAGCAGCCCAAGCGGGAGGGCCCTCTTCGAGCAGTACTTC. Its translation is CASSPSGRALFEQYF.

This clone was counted once. The J gene is TRBJ2-1, the V gene TRBV19; a possible D gene is TRBD2 (6 bases). With 4 bases removed from V and 6 bases from J, the gap between germline ends came to 16 bases. The CDR3 contains 15 residues. Germline lookup yields CDR1 LNHDA and CDR2 SQIVND (reference sequence). CDR3 nucleotide sequence: TGTGCCAGTAGTAAATGGGAGGCCACGACCAATGAGCAGTTCTTC. It encodes CASSKWEATTNEQFF.

This chain links TRBV11-3 with TRBJ2-1; 13 bases map to TRBD2. V lost 1 base and J lost 9; bases outside the gene matches: 0. Germline V lookup: CDR1 SGHNT, CDR2 YENEEA. The CDR3 runs 14 residues. The CDR3: CASSLGLAGGEQFF. The CDR3 nucleotides read TGTGCCAGCAGCTTAGGACTAGCGGGAGGTGAGCAGTTCTTC.

This clone was recorded a few times. The V gene is TRBV18, the J gene TRBJ1-4; D gene uncertain. V was clipped by 1 base and J by 0 bases, with 9 bases between them. The CDR3 sequence is 16 residues long. Looked up from germline, CDR1 is KGHSH and CDR2 is LQKENI. CDR3 sequence (DNA): TGTGCCAGCTCACCACAGCCACTTTCAACTAATGAAAAACTGTTTTTT. Its protein product is CASSPQPLSTNEKLFF.

This clone was picked up one time. The chain couples TRBV11-2 to TRBJ1-1; D is unresolved. From germline, CDR1 is SGHAT and CDR2 FQNNGV. This CDR3 comprises 13 residues. The V and J ends lost 5 bases and 1 base respectively, with 8 bases between them. CDR3: CASSLTENTEAFF. CDR3 nucleotides: TGTGCCAGCAGCCTAACAGAGAACACTGAAGCTTTCTTT.

The chain combines TRBV4-1 with TRBJ1-3, with 9 bases fitting TRBD1. The CDR3 loop spans 14 amino acids. V shed 7 bases and J 2 bases; nucleotides not matched to a gene: 3. The germline CDR1 and CDR2 sequences are MGHRA and YSYEKL. The CDR3 protein is CASTGTGTGNTIYF. For the CDR3, the DNA is TGCGCCAGCACTGGGACAGGGACTGGAAACACCATATATTTT.

The V call is TRBV28, the J call TRBJ1-4; D perhaps matches TRBD1 (5 bases). The CDR3 contains 15 residues. Germline values: CDR1 MDHEN, CDR2 SYDVKM. V was pared by 1 base and J by 8 bases, with 14 bases between. CDR3 protein: CASSLYGGIEEKLFF. The DNA for the CDR3 is TGTGCCAGCAGTTTATATGGGGGGATTGAGGAAAAACTGTTTTTT.